This T cell receptor beta chain was sequenced for a study of Ad26.COV2.S vaccination and SARS-CoV-2 variants. A single count supports this clone. The data were produced by immunoSEQ multiplex PCR, yet TCRdb's version contains in-frame clones alone and is incomplete. The data contain about 680,000 clones, 89% of them singletons. Treatment reported: 15 to 20 received Ad26.COV2.S at low or high dose, single or two shots; several received placebo; per-sample allocation not given. Sampling happened 63 days after the first vaccine or placebo injection. The V end was cut by 1 base, the J end by 5 bases, with 5 bases between. The CDR3 covers 11 residues. Germline CDR1 reads DFQATT; CDR2 reads SNEGSKA (reference sequence).

J is TRBJ1-1 and V is TRBV20-1; D is ambiguous. The sequenced sample was peripheral blood, obtained in a trial of Ad26.COV2.S vaccine versus placebo. The receptor's source is a person between 18 and 65 years old who received the Ad26.COV2.S COVID-19 vaccine or a placebo. The CDR3 DNA reads as TGCAGTGCTAGAGCCCGGACTGAAGCTTTCTTT. Amino acids: CSARARTEAFF.